This entry features one TCR beta chain sequence. This entry belongs to a study of human T cells and chemical hapten exposure. The germline CDR1 and CDR2 sequences are MGHRA and YSYEKL. V dropped 4 bases and J dropped 6 bases, with 8 bases sitting between them. This CDR3 region has 12 residues. TCRdb called the RACE reads again in MiXCR, with one record for every CDR3 protein. The profile shows about 98,000 distinct CDR3 sequences, less than 14% of them singletons. Time point denoted: pre-sensitization, week 0. Treatment defined: therapeutic diphenylcyclopropenone sensitization with weekly scalp DPC. Every donor had alopecia and was 18 to 70 years old; all were suitable for DPC.

The clonotype was recovered from a woman aged 60-70 years with alopecia areata. Some clones in this sample may be carry-over from other donors' samples. V usage is TRBV4-1 and J usage is TRBJ2-3, with a possible D match to TRBD1 (5 bases). Specimen: whole blood, collected in connection with sensitization to the hapten diphenylcyclopropenone (DPC). The CDR3 coding sequence is TGCGCCAGCAGCCTGTGGGGCGATACGCAGTATTTT. Its translation: CASSLWGDTQYF.